The source of this T cell receptor beta chain is a study of cytomegalovirus exposure and HLA in healthy donors (dated by TCRdb to the late 2010s). In terms of the full investigation: An earlier analysis of approximately 550 of the donors reported 250 to 300 Gb of sequence data and around 120 million unique TCR beta sequences from roughly 180 million T cells. Along with the 666-subject first cohort, a separate validation cohort of over a hundred different subjects was used. Among roughly 400 genotyped donors of the cohort, an average of around 240,000 unique TCR beta nucleotide sequences was sequenced per donor, of which approximately 19% were non-productive. Both class I and class II loci were covered by HLA typing, at four-digit resolution. Approximately 310 gigabases of sequencing data and tens of millions of unique TCR sequences were included in an early release covering around 650 HLA-typed donors. Roughly 5 DR-DQ haplotypes were handled as single units for association and clustering, since linkage in the cohort was strong. Rather than drawing on any new phenotypic data, the later analysis identified candidate immune exposures from TCR beta sequences and the way those sequences occurred across donors. To predict cytomegalovirus infection status, the study combined high-throughput TCR immunosequencing, statistical association of individual TCRs with disease status, and machine learning. Genome-wide SNP genotypes for about three fifths of the roughly 670 donors were used in a later genetic analysis, which treated that subset as a discovery cohort. In an earlier analysis of more than 550 of the donors, high-throughput TCR beta sequencing was used to judge whether each TCR beta V gene segment behaved as functional or pseudogenic. The study was designed to test whether signatures of past pathogen exposure could be identified by cataloging public T cell receptors. All discovery cohort repertoires had been generated on a single sequencing platform. The study profiled the T cell repertoires of 500 to 800 subjects by immunosequencing and related them to cytomegalovirus serostatus. A later analysis re-analyzed previously published TCR beta repertoires from roughly 630 donors and added high-resolution HLA genotyping to study TCR occurrence patterns. Donor age, sex, ethnicity and CMV serostatus were compiled together with the repertoire data. Among the roughly 400 genotyped donors, 81% belonged to the genetic ancestry cluster associated with self-reported Caucasian donors. Typing coverage varied by locus: 629-630 donors for A, B, C, DRB1 and DQB1; 500 to 550 for DQA1; about 600 for DPA1; more than 450 for DPB1.

V and J are truncated by 3 bases and 3 bases respectively, leaving an intervening sequence of 11 bases. The CDR3, cysteine through phenylalanine, is 14 amino acids long. Only the CDR3 DNA is retained, 42 bases long and in frame from the first base. CDR1 LGHNA and CDR2 YNFKEQ were looked up in the germline V gene. In regard to this clone: The antigen it recognizes is unknown. It has no much larger one-base neighbor in the sample; base qualities were not kept.

The cohort consisted of 600 to 750 healthy bone marrow donors. All cohort members were sampled while nominally healthy, although unrecorded immune exposures were likely present. The donor was CMV seronegative and belonged to the group of roughly 330 seronegative cohort members. A peripheral blood sample was collected from each donor, and TCR beta sequencing was performed on peripheral blood mononuclear cells. The Qiagen DNeasy Blood Extraction Kit was used to extract genomic DNA from the blood cell samples. The method behind the library was the immunoSEQ multiplex PCR assay. For the multiplex PCR, a mixture combining 60 forward primers for TCR Vbeta segments and 13 reverse primers for TCR Jbeta segments was used. Amplification of the CDR3 region of rearranged TCR beta genes was performed with a multiplex PCR assay on genomic DNA. Amplified TCR beta libraries were sequenced as 87-base-pair reads on the Illumina HiSeq System. The paper's processing steps were these. In a later analysis, tens of millions of unique TCR beta chains were counted across the 690 or so repertoires, and about 9.9 million of these chains were shared by at least two donors. A nearest-neighbor algorithm error-corrected the raw reads and collapsed the reads into unique sequences, merging closely related sequences to remove PCR and sequencing errors. CDR3 sequences were aligned to IMGT reference sequences to assign V, D and J gene segments. Each retained sequence needed at least a six-nucleotide match to both a V gene segment and a J gene segment. Rearrangements were called productive when the CDR3 lacked stop codons and stayed in frame with V and J; all others were non-productive. CDR3 was defined by IMGT convention, running from the second conserved V-encoded cysteine to the conserved J-encoded phenylalanine. The earlier analysis of fewer than 750 of the donors excluded sequences that lacked an unambiguous match to a single V gene segment. In an earlier analysis of 587 of the donors, a V segment was called functional when productive rearrangements were above 56.7%, and segregating when the standard deviation between donors exceeded 5%. To diagnose cytomegalovirus status from the catalog of TCR beta chain sequences, a statistical classification framework was built. In a later analysis, V and J genes were assigned by comparing TCR nucleotide sequences against IMGT/GENE-DB human TR gene sequences. A later analysis assigned CDR3 sequences and most-parsimonious VDJ recombination scenarios with the TCRdist pipeline. In a later analysis, every TCR beta chain was defined by the combination of its CDR3 amino acid sequence and its V-gene family, and reads without a unique V-gene family were dropped. In a later analysis, 450 to 600 highly shared, low-generation-probability nucleotide sequences were removed to address suspected cross-contamination and a sequencing artifact. For each public chain, a later analysis derived a clonal expansion index from normalized ranks of inferred template counts within each repertoire. A later analysis computed generation probabilities with a VDJ recombination model fitted to out-of-frame rearrangements, and checked the results against IGoR. In a later analysis, hypergeometric tests were used to score TCR-TCR, TCR-HLA and TCR-CMV co-occurrence, with a repertoire-size bias correction applied to TCR pairs. False discovery rates were estimated in a later analysis by permuting HLA or CMV assignments 20 times. A later analysis grouped co-occurring TCRs with DBSCAN, adding TCRdist sequence similarity when clustering within HLA-allele-positive subsets. For co-occurrence clustering, repertoires with fewer than 30,000 or more than 120,000 public chains were excluded, along with a handful of repertoires with anomalous nucleotide sharing. TCRdb provides this immuneACCESS table in a form limited to in-frame rearrangements. Some clones are lacking; in checked studies, under half of them reflect an unresolved V gene, and why the rest are absent is not known. The DNA was the basis for D and trimming; V, J and clone size are from that table. The sample table records some 120,000 clones; roughly three quarters of these occur just once. The ten largest clones add up to more than 1.5% of the sample.

General conclusions and limits of the study: HLA typing was unavailable for some donors at each locus, so association tests used only the typed subset. The study listed 170 or so TCR beta chains as associated with cytomegalovirus. Sequencing depth was assumed to be roughly uniform across donors in the presence/absence analyses, though that assumption may not hold. In a later analysis, HLA-associated TCR beta chains showed more clonal expansion and lower generation probabilities than non-associated chains that were equally common. According to the authors, the approach could potentially be generalized to other disease states and immunological phenotypes. A cluster of highly shared sequence variants was judged likely to be a technical artifact of the sequencing pipeline. An association between a missense DCLRE1C variant and V-gene and J-gene trimming of TCR beta chains was found in a later genetic analysis and replicated in an independent cohort. The only immune exposure information available for the cohort was CMV serostatus. Strong co-occurrence of HLA alleles, especially DR and DQ, made assigning TCR associations to individual alleles difficult. Broadly in line with IMGT annotations, most TCR beta V segments showed up in productive rearrangements about 87% or about 30% of the time in an earlier analysis of roughly 590 of the donors. A later analysis associated roughly 17,000 TCR beta sequences with specific HLA alleles at a false discovery rate of 0.05. According to a later analysis, TCR association rates differed among HLA loci, with DRB1 alleles showing the most associated TCRs and HLA-C alleles showing the fewest. The classifier was reported to diagnose cytomegalovirus status with high specificity and sensitivity in both the original cohort and the validation cohort. A later analysis reported that several top co-occurrence clusters appeared linked to parvovirus B19, influenza, CMV and Epstein-Barr virus. While some public TCRs were present in many individuals, most TCR sequences turned up only very rarely across donors. In a later analysis, most CMV-associated TCR beta chains were found to appear HLA-restricted, with HLA associations seemingly driven largely by CMV exposure. The 87-base-pair reads could not distinguish some IMGT-functional V segments, including TRBV6-2 and TRBV6-3, so those segments were excluded. Linkage disequilibrium might explain the correlated functional status among segregating V segments, but an unknown experimental factor could not be excluded. In vitro tests confirmed that a few of the cytomegalovirus-associated TCR beta chains recognize cytomegalovirus antigens. Because counts were too low, around 18 rarely observed V segments, including chromosome 9 orphons, were left out of the earlier analysis of 587 of the donors. The cohort was sequenced for TCR beta chains only, and without alpha or paired-chain data the features that could be detected were limited. A later genetic analysis reported fewer N-insertions in productive TCRs among donors in an Asian-associated ancestry cluster than the approximately 700-donor mean. A further reported finding was that TCR beta sequences accurately predicted the HLA-A and HLA-B alleles for most subjects in the first cohort.

The receptor chain draws on TRBV4-2 and TRBJ1-2; the D gene is possibly TRBD1, with 6 bases matching. Sequenced material: PBMCs. This clonotype originated in a woman under 30 in good health and CMV-seronegative. This receptor carries the CDR3 CASSHHRADYGYTF. The nucleotide sequence is given as TGTGCCAGCAGCCACCACAGGGCAGACTATGGCTACACCTTC.